The 26 T cell receptor beta chains given below trace back to one sample, sequenced in a study of PD-1 blockade in classical Hodgkin lymphoma. No patient escaped relapse after autologous stem cell transplantation, and brentuximab vedotin exposure varied. Some clones are missing from TCRdb's copy, which holds only in-frame ones; the method was immunoSEQ multiplex PCR. This table holds 31,000 or so clones, around 71% found once. The sample in question was peripheral blood mononuclear cells (PBMCs), obtained before the second cycle of nivolumab. The source of these receptors is a human donor with classical Hodgkin lymphoma.

The V call is TRBV21-1, the J call TRBJ2-7; the table calls TRBD1, which could not be checked here. TRBV21-1 has pseudogene status. This CDR3 has 14 residues. The CDR3 is CAVHKRQGYYEQYF. CDR3 coding DNA: TGTGCCGTTCATAAGAGACAGGGTTATTACGAGCAGTACTTC.

This clone was seen only a few times. The chain recombines TRBV7-9 with TRBJ2-2; D ambiguous. Trimming took off 5 bases at V and 4 bases at J, with 14 bases between the two ends. Germline V CDR1 and CDR2: SEHNR, FQNEAQ (reference sequence). CDR3 length: 15 residues. The CDR3 DNA is TGTGCCAGCAGCCCGACTGGGTGGGGCACCGGGGAGCTGTTTTTT. Its translation: CASSPTGWGTGELFF.

This chain joins TRBV9 and TRBJ2-3; D is tentatively TRBD1 or TRBD2 (6 bases each). Germline CDR1 and CDR2: SGDLS and YYNGEE. CDR3 length: 16 amino acids. The V gene lost 0 bases and the J gene lost 4 bases, with 15 bases spanning the gap. CDR3 nucleotides: TGTGCCAGCAGCGTAGCTGAGGGGGGCTCAGCAGATACGCAGTATTTT. It yields the protein CASSVAEGGSADTQYF.

By share of the sample, this clone is medium-sized. The chain carries TRBV7-8 and TRBJ2-3, with a tentative D call TRBD1 (5 bases). This CDR3 contains 14 residues. Trimming shortened V by 8 bases and J by 1 base, and 13 bases separated the two germline ends. The germline V gene encodes CDR1 SGHVS and CDR2 FQNEAQ. CDR3 coding DNA: TGTGCCAGCCTTAGGGAAGGGGGCACAGATACGCAGTATTTT. The encoded protein is CASLREGGTDTQYF.

The chain employs TRBV7-9 and TRBJ2-1; 10 bases agree with TRBD2. Per the germline V gene, CDR1 is SEHNR and CDR2 is FQNEAQ (reference sequence). The CDR3 has 18 amino acids. The ends lost 4 bases at V and 0 bases at J; junction bases unmatched: 9. As DNA, the CDR3 is TGTGCCAGCAGCTACCCGGATACTAGCGGGGTCTCCTACAATGAGCAGTTCTTC. It encodes CASSYPDTSGVSYNEQFF.

The chain links TRBV4-2 to TRBJ2-7; possibly TRBD2 for D (6 bases). Germline CDR1 reads LGHNA; CDR2 reads YNFKEQ. With 2 bases removed from V and 0 bases from J, the gap between germline ends came to 14 bases. The CDR3 totals 16 residues. This CDR3 reads CASSQYSGGFSYEQYF. The CDR3 region has the DNA TGTGCCAGCAGCCAATATAGCGGAGGTTTCTCCTACGAGCAGTACTTC.

The chain has TRBV5-1 and TRBJ1-1; tentatively, D is TRBD1 (6 bases). Trimming pared 2 bases from V and 1 base from J, leaving 18 bases between. The CDR3 contains 17 residues. The germline gives CDR1 SGHRS, CDR2 YFSETQ. CDR3 sequence reads: CASSLGTYGQRNTEAFF. DNA for the CDR3: TGCGCCAGCAGCTTAGGGACCTACGGACAGCGGAACACTGAAGCTTTCTTT.

The table lists this clone with a count of one. V and J are TRBV6-1 and TRBJ2-1, with 7 positions matching TRBD1. The CDR3 has 17 amino acids. Germline assignment: CDR1 MNHNS and CDR2 SASEGT. J was trimmed by 3 bases and V by 2 bases; bases with no gene match: 10. The CDR3 region is CASSEFSQGVIYNEQFF. The CDR3 region has the DNA TGTGCCAGCAGTGAATTCAGCCAGGGGGTAATCTACAATGAGCAGTTCTTC.

CDR3 DNA sequence: TGTGCCAGCTCACAGGGCTGGGGCAATCAGCCCCAGCATTTT. Protein: CASSQGWGNQPQHF. The rearrangement joins TRBV18 to TRBJ1-5; no firm D call. The V end lost 4 bases, the J end lost 2 bases, and 9 bases lay between the germline ends. In germline, CDR1 is KGHSH, CDR2 LQKENI. The CDR3 has 14 residues.

The rearrangement joins TRBV1 to TRBJ2-2; the table names TRBD2, a call not compared with the DNA. TRBV1 counts as a pseudogene. This CDR3 contains 17 residues. The CDR3 coding sequence is TGCACCAGCAGCCAAGCTTGGCGGTACTTTAATGGCGGGGAGCTGTTTTTT. As protein: CTSSQAWRYFNGGELFF.

This rearrangement joins TRBV5-4 to TRBJ2-7; 9 bases align to TRBD1. The CDR3 totals 16 residues. V trimming: 0 bases; J trimming: 4 bases; junction bases outside the gene matches: 8. The germline gives CDR1 SGHNT, CDR2 YYREEE (reference sequence). The chain's CDR3 is CASSLALGQGIYEQYF. In nucleotides, the CDR3 is TGTGCCAGCAGCTTGGCCCTTGGACAGGGGATATACGAGCAGTACTTC. The whole variable domain, filled in from reference TRBV5-4 and TRBJ2-7, reads ETGVTQSPTHLIKTRGQQVTLRCSSQSGHNTVSWYQQALGQGPQFIFQYYREEENGRGNFPPRFSGLQFPNYSSELNVNALELDDSALYLCASSLALGQGIYEQYFGPGTRLTVT.

The CDR3, as DNA: TGTGCCAGTAGTATCTTCGTTTCCTACAATGAGCAGTTCTTC. It yields the protein CASSIFVSYNEQFF. The V gene is TRBV19, the J gene TRBJ2-1; the D is unclear. Between the trimmed V and J ends, which lost 3 bases and 1 base, there was a span of 7 bases. Germline loops: CDR1 LNHDA, CDR2 SQIVND (reference sequence). This CDR3 comprises 14 residues. Variable domain in full (rest from reference TRBV19 and TRBJ2-1): DGGITQSPKYLFRKEGQNVTLSCEQNLNHDAMYWYRQDPGQGLRLIYYSQIVNDFQKGDIAEGYSVSREKKESFPLTVTSAQKNPTAFYLCASSIFVSYNEQFFGPGTRLTVL.

This chain joins TRBV7-8 and TRBJ2-1; possible D gene TRBD2, 5 bases. Trimming took 8 bases from V and 0 from J, leaving 17 bases between them. CDR1 and CDR2 (germline): SGHVS, FQNEAQ. The CDR3 totals 16 residues. Here the CDR3 reads CASGVRALSSYNEQFF. The DNA for the CDR3 is TGTGCCAGCGGGGTGAGGGCACTGAGCTCCTACAATGAGCAGTTCTTC. Using reference TRBV7-8 and TRBJ2-1 for the parts outside the CDR3, the full variable domain is GAGVSQSPRYKVAKRGQDVALRCDPISGHVSLFWYQQALGQGPEFLTYFQNEAQLDKSGLPSDRFFAERPEGSVSTLKIQRTQQEDSAVYLCASGVRALSSYNEQFFGPGTRLTVL.

The rearrangement joins TRBV4-2 to TRBJ2-1; D gene unclear. V lost 1 base and J lost 0, with 10 bases in between. The CDR3 is made up of 16 amino acids. CDR1 and CDR2 from the germline V gene are LGHNA and YNFKEQ. The CDR3 is CASSQAISSSYNEQFF. CDR3 DNA sequence: TGTGCCAGCAGCCAAGCCATCTCCAGCTCCTACAATGAGCAGTTCTTC.

The rearrangement joins TRBV6-6 to TRBJ2-1; maybe TRBD2 (5 bases). CDR1 MNHNY and CDR2 SVGAGI come from the germline V gene (reference sequence). V lost 8 bases to trimming and J lost 0 bases, with 11 bases between them. CDR3 length: 14 amino acids. The CDR3 DNA reads TGTGCCAGCGCTCTAAGCGGCTCCTACAATGAGCAGTTCTTC. Translating it yields CASALSGSYNEQFF.

The sample holds a few counts of this clone. This sequence joins TRBV28 and TRBJ2-5, with 9 bases fitting TRBD1. This CDR3 region has 15 residues. Germline V gene sequence: CDR1 MDHEN, CDR2 SYDVKM. The trim removed 7 bases at V and 6 bases at J, leaving 12 bases unmatched. CDR3 nucleotides: TGTGCCAGCACCATCCCGGGACAGGGATCGAAGACCCAGTACTTC. Translation: CASTIPGQGSKTQYF.

The chain has TRBV7-9 and TRBJ1-1; D is undetermined. Germline loops: CDR1 SEHNR, CDR2 FQNEAQ (reference sequence). CDR3 size: 13 residues. Trimming took off 1 base at V and 10 bases at J, with 13 bases between the two ends. The CDR3 DNA reads as TGTGCCAGCAGCTTAGTCGAGGGAGTCGGAGCTTTCTTT. Residues: CASSLVEGVGAFF.

This clone has only one observation. The CDR3 sequence: CASSQVWGAGNTIYF. The CDR3 DNA reads TGCGCCAGCAGCCAAGTATGGGGTGCTGGAAACACCATATATTTT. The chain has TRBV4-3 and TRBJ1-3; D not resolved. The germline V gene has CDR1 LGHNA and CDR2 YSLEER. V lost 1 base and J 2 bases, leaving 9 bases between the germline ends. The CDR3 extends over 15 amino acids.

The chain carries TRBV7-2 and TRBJ2-3, with 7 bases identical to TRBD1. The CDR3 spans 12 residues. The V gene end was trimmed by 9 bases and the J gene end by 9 bases; junction bases not matched to a gene: 9. In germline, CDR1 is SGHTA, CDR2 FQGNSA. CDR3 DNA: TGTGCCAGTCAGGACAGGCCCTCGACGCAGTATTTT. This translates into CASQDRPSTQYF.

In its sample, this clone was seen a few times. The CDR3 DNA sequence: TGCGCCAGCAGCCACAGTAACACCATATATTTT. It encodes CASSHSNTIYF. The chain carries TRBV4-1 and TRBJ1-3; no firm D call. Germline CDR1 and CDR2: MGHRA and YSYEKL. V lost 3 bases and J lost 7, with 4 bases in between. The CDR3 is 11 residues long.

This sequence joins TRBV18 and TRBJ2-1, with 9 bases identical to TRBD1. CDR1 is KGHSH and CDR2 is LQKENI in the germline V gene. The CDR3 runs to 15 residues. Trimming cost V 2 bases and J 6 bases; bases outside gene matches: 5. CDR3 coding DNA: TGTGCCAGCTCACCAGGGACAGGGACAGGCAATGAGCAGTTCTTC. Protein sequence: CASSPGTGTGNEQFF.

The rearrangement links TRBV28 to TRBJ1-6; TRBD1 might be the D (6 bases). Trimming removed 4 bases at V and 9 bases at J, with 16 bases between. From germline, CDR1 is MDHEN and CDR2 SYDVKM. The CDR3 spans 15 residues. DNA of the CDR3: TGTGCCAGCAGTTCAACGACAGGACTAGCTTCACCCCTCCACTTT. Translation: CASSSTTGLASPLHF.

The chain combines TRBV1 with TRBJ2-2; the table's D gene call, TRBD2, was not cross checked with the DNA. TRBV1 is recorded as a pseudogene. The CDR3 runs 15 residues. CDR3 region: CTSTLGGRDTGELFF. As DNA, the CDR3 is TGCACCAGCACCCTGGGGGGGCGCGACACCGGGGAGCTGTTTTTT.

In this sample, this clone turned up once. The chain uses TRBV7-3 and TRBJ2-2, with 8 bases aligning to TRBD1. This CDR3 has 16 amino acids. Per the germline V gene, CDR1 is SGHTA and CDR2 is FQGTGA. V lost 5 bases to trimming and J lost 5 bases; unmatched junction nucleotides: 10. As DNA, the CDR3 is TGTGCCAGCAGCCCACCGGGACAGGCAACTACCGGGGAGCTGTTTTTT. Its translation is CASSPPGQATTGELFF. Based on the CDR3 plus reference TRBV7-3 and TRBJ2-2, the full variable domain is GAGVSQTPSNKVTEKGKYVELRCDPISGHTALYWYRQSLGQGPEFLIYFQGTGAADDSGLPNDRFFAVRPEGSVSTLKIQRTERGDSAVYLCASSPPGQATTGELFFGEGSRLTVL.

The chain carries TRBV30 and TRBJ1-1; 11 bases are shared with TRBD1. From germline, CDR1 is GTSNPN and CDR2 SVGIG (reference sequence). This CDR3 spans 17 amino acids. The V segment lost 3 bases and the J segment 0 bases; nucleotides outside the gene matches: 9. The CDR3 DNA reads TGTGCCTGGAGGACAAGGGACAGGGGGAATTTGAACACTGAAGCTTTCTTT. Translated, it gives CAWRTRDRGNLNTEAFF.

This clone has only a few counts. The V and J genes are TRBV5-1 and TRBJ2-2, with 10 bases identical to TRBD1. Per the germline V gene, CDR1 is SGHRS and CDR2 is YFSETQ. Trimming removed 4 bases from V and 1 base from J; junction bases left unmatched: 4. The CDR3 spans 16 residues. This CDR3 is CASSPTGGLNTGELFF. In DNA, the CDR3 is TGCGCCAGCAGCCCGACAGGGGGCTTGAACACCGGGGAGCTGTTTTTT.